The rows below give T cell receptor beta chains drawn from one sample of a study of shared clonotypes between healthy human individuals. Here immunoSEQ multiplex PCR was the method, and the copy in TCRdb shows in-frame clones only, minus some. Of fewer than 700,000 clones in the sample, approximately 95% were seen once. What was sequenced was naive CD8+ T cells sorted from blood. Source of these receptors: a woman aged 25 to 39 in good health. Each CDR3 is given with its conserved first and last residue. Fields, in order: V gene, clone size, D gene, CDR3 length, J gene, CDR3 protein, CDR3 DNA. The D gene is left open where the match is weak. A row's size may be missing; if present it is once, few, many or a size class.

V: TRBV15; size: .; D: .; length: 12; J: TRBJ2-1; CDR3: CATSRGGNEQFF; DNA: TGTGCCACCAGCAGAGGAGGCAATGAGCAGTTCTTC
V: TRBV19; size: .; D: .; length: 16; J: TRBJ2-4; CDR3: CASSIGLVLAKNIQYF; DNA: TGTGCCAGTAGTATTGGGTTGGTGTTAGCCAAAAACATTCAGTACTTC
V: TRBV14; size: .; D: .; length: 16; J: TRBJ1-1; CDR3: CASSQGVRGKNTEAFF; DNA: TGTGCCAGCAGCCAAGGGGTTAGGGGTAAGAACACTGAAGCTTTCTTT
V: TRBV7-9; size: .; D: .; length: 17; J: TRBJ1-6; CDR3: CASSSYPDEGVHSPLHF; DNA: TGTGCCAGCAGCTCTTACCCGGACGAGGGAGTGCATTCACCCCTCCACTTT
V: TRBV13; size: once; D: .; length: 16; J: TRBJ1-5; CDR3: CASSVRTARSNQPQHF; DNA: TGTGCCAGCAGCGTCAGGACCGCACGGAGCAATCAGCCCCAGCATTTT
V: TRBV29-1; size: .; D: TRBD1; length: 16; J: TRBJ1-2; CDR3: CSVEGWDRGGQGGYTF; DNA: TGCAGCGTTGAAGGATGGGACAGGGGGGGCCAAGGTGGCTACACCTTC
V: TRBV5-8; size: .; D: .; length: 13; J: TRBJ2-7; CDR3: CASSLDQPLEQYF; DNA: TGTGCCAGCAGCTTGGATCAGCCTCTGGAGCAGTACTTC
V: TRBV9; size: .; D: .; length: 13; J: TRBJ1-1; CDR3: CASSAPSSTEAFF; DNA: TGTGCCAGCAGCGCTCCTAGTAGCACTGAAGCTTTCTTT
V: TRBV13; size: .; D: .; length: 13; J: TRBJ2-7; CDR3: CASSPGRSYEQYF; DNA: TGTGCCAGCAGCCCGGGCCGCTCCTACGAGCAGTACTTC
V: TRBV29-1; size: .; D: .; length: 13; J: TRBJ2-1; CDR3: CSVERGIYNEQFF; DNA: TGCAGCGTTGAGCGGGGAATCTACAATGAGCAGTTCTTC
V: TRBV27; size: .; D: .; length: 13; J: TRBJ2-7; CDR3: CASSPGPTYEQYF; DNA: TGTGCCAGCAGTCCAGGGCCGACTTACGAGCAGTACTTC
V: TRBV14; size: .; D: .; length: 15; J: TRBJ2-7; CDR3: CASRSTGSGPYEQYF; DNA: TGTGCCAGCAGAAGCACAGGGTCGGGGCCCTACGAGCAGTACTTC
V: TRBV27; size: few; D: .; length: 14; J: TRBJ1-5; CDR3: CASSPDRYDQPQHF; DNA: TGTGCCAGCAGCCCAGACAGGTACGATCAGCCCCAGCATTTT
V: TRBV27; size: .; D: TRBD2; length: 13; J: TRBJ2-7; CDR3: CASRTSGSYEQYF; DNA: TGTGCCAGTCGAACTAGCGGGAGTTACGAGCAGTACTTC
V: TRBV7-3; size: .; D: .; length: 16; J: TRBJ2-7; CDR3: CASSLTSRPIPYEQYF; DNA: TGTGCCAGCAGCTTAACTTCGCGGCCCATCCCCTACGAGCAGTACTTC